These T cell receptor beta chains were read from a single sample in a study of identical twins. MiXCR, run by TCRdb on the 5' RACE reads, gives a single entry per CDR3 protein. The table records about 450,000 distinct CDR3 sequences, about a fifth of them present only once. Material for sequencing was naive T cells sorted from blood. These receptors all come from a middle-aged man in good health. The CDR3 runs from the conserved cysteine through the conserved F or W. The order of the fields is V gene, clone size, J gene, D gene, CDR3 DNA, CDR3 protein. A D gene is named only where the DNA matches it firmly. Rows give clone size only sometimes, using once, few, many, or a class for an expanded clone.

>TRBV28|many|TRBJ1-1|NA
TGTGCCAGCAGTTTAAGGGGGGCTGAAGCTTTCTTT
CASSLRGAEAFF
>TRBV10-3|many|TRBJ2-1|NA
TGTGCCATCAGTGAGTTTAATGAGCAGTTCTTC
CAISEFNEQFF
>TRBV12-3/TRBV12-4|once|TRBJ2-2|NA
TGTGCCAGCAGTTTCAGGGGGGCCCCGGAGCTGTTTTTT
CASSFRGAPELFF
>TRBV6-2/TRBV6-3|NA|TRBJ2-1|TRBD1
TGTGCCAGCAGGATGACAGGGGTCAATGAGCAGTTCTTC
CASRMTGVNEQFF
>TRBV7-9|few|TRBJ2-7|NA
TGTGCCAGCAGTTTCATGGGGGGATCCTACGAGCAGTACTTC
CASSFMGGSYEQYF
>TRBV7-2|many|TRBJ2-5|NA
TGTGCCAGCAGCTTAGACCGGAACCAAGAGACCCAGTACTTC
CASSLDRNQETQYF
>TRBV9|few|TRBJ2-1|NA
TGTGCCAGCAGCGCGAGGGACGTGGAAGACAATGAGCAGTTCTTC
CASSARDVEDNEQFF
>TRBV21-1|NA|TRBJ2-4|NA
TGTGCCAGCAGCAAAGGAGCGGGCGGCCTAGCCAAAAACATTCAGTACTTC
CASSKGAGGLAKNIQYF
>TRBV4-2|many|TRBJ1-1|NA
TGTGCCAGCAGCCAAGATTGGGGTTCGGGGAAAACGGCTTTCTTT
CASSQDWGSGKTAFF
>TRBV20-1|NA|TRBJ2-3|TRBD1
TGCAGTGCCGAATCTCTCCGGGACAGCGCCACAGATACGCAGTATTTT
CSAESLRDSATDTQYF
>TRBV20-1|NA|TRBJ2-1|TRBD2
TGCAGTGCTAGAGAGTTAGCGGGAGGGCCGCGATACAATGAGCAGTTCTTC
CSARELAGGPRYNEQFF
>TRBV7-2|NA|TRBJ2-3|TRBD2
TGTGCCAGCAGCCCAGCGGGAGGAGATACGCAGTATTTT
CASSPAGGDTQYF